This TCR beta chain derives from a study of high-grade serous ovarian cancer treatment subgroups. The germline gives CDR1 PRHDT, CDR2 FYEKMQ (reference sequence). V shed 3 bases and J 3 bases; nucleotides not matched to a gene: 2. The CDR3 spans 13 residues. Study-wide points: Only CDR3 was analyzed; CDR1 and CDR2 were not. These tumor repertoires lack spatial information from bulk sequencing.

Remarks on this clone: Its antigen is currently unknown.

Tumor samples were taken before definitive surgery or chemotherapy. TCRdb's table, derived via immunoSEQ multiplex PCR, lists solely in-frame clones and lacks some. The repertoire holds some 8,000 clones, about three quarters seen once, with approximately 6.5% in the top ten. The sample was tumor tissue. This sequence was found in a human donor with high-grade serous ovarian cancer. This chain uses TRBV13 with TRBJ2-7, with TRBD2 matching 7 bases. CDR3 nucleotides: TGTGCCAGCAGCTTCGGGACTATCTACGAGCAGTACTTC. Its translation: CASSFGTIYEQYF.